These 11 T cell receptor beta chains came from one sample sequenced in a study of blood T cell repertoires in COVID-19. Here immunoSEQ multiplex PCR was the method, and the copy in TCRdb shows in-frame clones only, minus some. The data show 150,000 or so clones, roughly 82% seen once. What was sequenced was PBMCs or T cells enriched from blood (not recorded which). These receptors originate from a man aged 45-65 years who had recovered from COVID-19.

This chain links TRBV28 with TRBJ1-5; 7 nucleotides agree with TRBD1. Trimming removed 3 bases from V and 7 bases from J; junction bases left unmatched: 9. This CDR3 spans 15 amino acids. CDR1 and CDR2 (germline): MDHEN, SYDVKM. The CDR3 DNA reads TGTGCCAGCAGTTTTGGTGACAGGGTCTACCAGCCCCAGCATTTT. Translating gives CASSFGDRVYQPQHF.

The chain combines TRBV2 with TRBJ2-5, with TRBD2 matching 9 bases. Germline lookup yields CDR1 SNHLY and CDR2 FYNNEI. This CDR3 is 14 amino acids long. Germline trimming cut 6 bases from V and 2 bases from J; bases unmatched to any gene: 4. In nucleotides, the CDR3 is TGTGCCAGCAGAGAGAGCGGGGGGCAAGAGACCCAGTACTTC. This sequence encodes CASRESGGQETQYF.

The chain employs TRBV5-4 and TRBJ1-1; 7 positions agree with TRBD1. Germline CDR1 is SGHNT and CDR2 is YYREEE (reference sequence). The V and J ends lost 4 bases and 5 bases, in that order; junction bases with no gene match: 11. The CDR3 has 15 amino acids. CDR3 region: CASSPEWKGATEAFF. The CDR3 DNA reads TGTGCCAGCAGCCCTGAATGGAAGGGGGCTACTGAAGCTTTCTTT.

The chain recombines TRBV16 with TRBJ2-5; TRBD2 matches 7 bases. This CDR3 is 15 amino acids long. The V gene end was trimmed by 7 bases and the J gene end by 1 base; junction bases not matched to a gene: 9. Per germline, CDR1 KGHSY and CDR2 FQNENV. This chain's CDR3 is CASNQRGSTQETQYF. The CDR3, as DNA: TGTGCCAGCAACCAGCGGGGCAGCACCCAAGAGACCCAGTACTTC.

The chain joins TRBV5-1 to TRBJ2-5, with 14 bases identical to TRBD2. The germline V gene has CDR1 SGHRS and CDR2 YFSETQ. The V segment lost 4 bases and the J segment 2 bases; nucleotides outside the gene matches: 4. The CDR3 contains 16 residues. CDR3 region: CASSTGLAGGQETQYF. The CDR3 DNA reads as TGCGCCAGCAGCACTGGACTAGCGGGAGGACAAGAGACCCAGTACTTC. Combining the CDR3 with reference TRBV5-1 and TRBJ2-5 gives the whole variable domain KAGVTQTPRYLIKTRGQQVTLSCSPISGHRSVSWYQQTPGQGLQFLFEYFSETQRNKGNFPGRFSGRQFSNSRSEMNVSTLELGDSALYLCASSTGLAGGQETQYFGPGTRLLVL.

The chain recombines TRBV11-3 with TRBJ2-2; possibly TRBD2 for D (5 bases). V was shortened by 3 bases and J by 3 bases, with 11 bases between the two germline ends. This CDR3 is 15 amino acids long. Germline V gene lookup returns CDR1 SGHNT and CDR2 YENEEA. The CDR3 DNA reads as TGTGCCAGCAGCTTGTCAATCGGGGACACCGGGGAGCTGTTTTTT. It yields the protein CASSLSIGDTGELFF.

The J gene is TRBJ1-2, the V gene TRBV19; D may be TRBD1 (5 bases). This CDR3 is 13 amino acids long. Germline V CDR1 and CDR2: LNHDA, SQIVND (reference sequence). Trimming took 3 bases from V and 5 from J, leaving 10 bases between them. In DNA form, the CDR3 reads TGTGCCAGTAGTATCACAGGCAGTTATGGCTACACCTTC. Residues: CASSITGSYGYTF.

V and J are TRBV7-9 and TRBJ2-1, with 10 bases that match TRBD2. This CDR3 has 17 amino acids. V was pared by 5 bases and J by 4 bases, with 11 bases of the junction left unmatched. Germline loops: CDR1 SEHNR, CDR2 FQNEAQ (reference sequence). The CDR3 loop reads CASSPGWGSGGYNEQFF. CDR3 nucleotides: TGTGCCAGCAGCCCAGGGTGGGGTAGCGGGGGGTACAATGAGCAGTTCTTC.

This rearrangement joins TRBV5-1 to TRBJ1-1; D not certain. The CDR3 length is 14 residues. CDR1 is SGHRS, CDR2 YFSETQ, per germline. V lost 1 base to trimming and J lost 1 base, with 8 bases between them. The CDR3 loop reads CASSLSSGNTEAFF. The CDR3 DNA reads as TGCGCCAGCAGCTTGTCTTCGGGGAACACTGAAGCTTTCTTT.

The CDR3 coding sequence is TGTGCCAGCAGCCAAGGGTCGGCAGCGACCTACGAGCAGTACTTC. Translating gives CASSQGSAATYEQYF. The genes are TRBV3-1 (or the pseudogene TRBV3-2) and TRBJ2-7; D uncertain. V was pared by 1 base and J by 2 bases, with 12 bases between. CDR1 is LGHDT, CDR2 YNNKEL, per germline (reference sequence). The CDR3 consists of 15 residues.

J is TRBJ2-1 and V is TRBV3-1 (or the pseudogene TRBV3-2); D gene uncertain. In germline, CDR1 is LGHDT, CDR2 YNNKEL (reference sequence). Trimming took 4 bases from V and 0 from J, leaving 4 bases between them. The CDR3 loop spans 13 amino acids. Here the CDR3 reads CASSPLSYNEQFF. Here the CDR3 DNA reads TGTGCCAGCAGCCCCCTCTCCTACAATGAGCAGTTCTTC.